This TCR beta chain was documented in a study of blood T cell repertoires in COVID-19. Study information: COVID-19 samples collected from the United States, Italy and Spain covered acute and convalescent phases.

The CDR3 loop spans 12 amino acids. In germline, CDR1 is SGHAT, CDR2 FQNNGV. The V gene lost 3 bases and the J gene lost 11 bases, with 13 bases spanning the gap. Original processing notes: Reference gene primer amplification gave estimated nucleated cell counts. TCRdb keeps only in-frame clones here, not all; method: immunoSEQ multiplex PCR. The DNA was the basis for D and trimming; V, J and clone size are from that table. The sample yields some 120,000 clones, 75% to 85% seen once. The sequence was obtained from a man aged 40-49 years with active or convalescent COVID-19. The specimen sequenced was peripheral blood. V gene TRBV11-2 combines with J gene TRBJ1-1; D unresolved. DNA for the CDR3: TGTGCCAGCAGCTTTACGGGTAACCGTGCTTTCTTT. It is translated as CASSFTGNRAFF.